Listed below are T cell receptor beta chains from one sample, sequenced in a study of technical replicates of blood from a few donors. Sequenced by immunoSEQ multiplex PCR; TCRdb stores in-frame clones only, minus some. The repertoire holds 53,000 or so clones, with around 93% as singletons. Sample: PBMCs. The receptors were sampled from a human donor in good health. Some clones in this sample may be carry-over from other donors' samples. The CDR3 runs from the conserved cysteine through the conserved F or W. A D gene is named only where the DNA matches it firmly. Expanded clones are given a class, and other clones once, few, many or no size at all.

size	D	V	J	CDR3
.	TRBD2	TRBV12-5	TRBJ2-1	CASGLNGGGNEQFF
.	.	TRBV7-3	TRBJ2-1	CASSLTSRDNEQFF
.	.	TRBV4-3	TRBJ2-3	CASSQDRGSTDTQYF
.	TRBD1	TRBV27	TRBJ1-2	CASSLSADRVSGYTF
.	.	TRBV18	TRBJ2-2	CASSLANTGELFF
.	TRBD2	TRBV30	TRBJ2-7	CAGTSGTLRHEQYF
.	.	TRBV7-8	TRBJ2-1	CASSYGQYNEQFF
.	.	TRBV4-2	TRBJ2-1	CASSQAHYNEQFF
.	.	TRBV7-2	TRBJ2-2	CASSPQGGNTGELFF
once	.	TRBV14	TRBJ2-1	CASSQLFVDEQFF
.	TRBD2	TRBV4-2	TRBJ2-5	CASSEVGGAGVETQYF
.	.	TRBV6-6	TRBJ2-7	CASREQGPYSYEQYF
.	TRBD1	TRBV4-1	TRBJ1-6	CASSQDGDSLDSPLHF
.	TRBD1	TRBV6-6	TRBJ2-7	CASSPRDSTYEQYF
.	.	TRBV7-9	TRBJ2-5	CASSLVGGTRTQYF
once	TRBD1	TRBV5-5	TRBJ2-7	CASSLRTGEQYF
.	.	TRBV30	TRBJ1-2	CACPGEGQLYGYTF